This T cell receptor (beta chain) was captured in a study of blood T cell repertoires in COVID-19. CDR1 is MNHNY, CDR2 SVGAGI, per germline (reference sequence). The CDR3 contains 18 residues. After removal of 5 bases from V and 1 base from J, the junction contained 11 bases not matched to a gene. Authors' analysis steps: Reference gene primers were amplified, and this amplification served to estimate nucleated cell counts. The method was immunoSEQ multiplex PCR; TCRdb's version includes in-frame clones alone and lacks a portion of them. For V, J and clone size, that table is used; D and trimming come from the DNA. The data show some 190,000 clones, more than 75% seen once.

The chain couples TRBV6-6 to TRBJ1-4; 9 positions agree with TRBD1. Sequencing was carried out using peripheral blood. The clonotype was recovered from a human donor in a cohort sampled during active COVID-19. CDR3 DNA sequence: TGTGCCAGCAGTCCCGGACAGGGGAGTGTAGGAACTAATGAAAAACTGTTTTTT. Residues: CASSPGQGSVGTNEKLFF.